This TCR beta chain was recovered during a study of cytomegalovirus exposure and HLA in healthy donors. With regard to this clone: Its antigen is not identified.

Findings and limits, study-wide: Segments of the TCR beta V type were, in most cases, productive about 90% or about 30% of the time in an earlier analysis.

PCR used 60 Vbeta primers and 13 Jbeta primers. Profiled with immunoSEQ multiplex PCR; TCRdb holds only in-frame clones, not every one. This sample has about 210,000 clones; roughly 80% occur once, and the top ten carry 2.9%. The CDR3 has 14 amino acids. Unmatched junction bases numbered 5, after V lost 2 bases and J lost 6 bases. CDR1 is KGHSH and CDR2 is LQKENI in the germline V gene. The source is a man aged 30 to 45 in good health and CMV-seronegative. Material: PBMCs. J is TRBJ2-7 and V is TRBV18; TRBD2 aligns across 9 bases. The CDR3 region is CASSPAGGGAEQYF. For the CDR3, the DNA is TGTGCCAGCTCACCAGCGGGAGGGGGCGCCGAGCAGTACTTC.